Reported below is one TCR beta chain. The antigen is unknown. Profiled with immunoSEQ multiplex PCR; TCRdb holds only in-frame clones, not every one. The data hold about 140,000 clones, with around 93% observed a single time. The data were taken from a study of T cell responses to AZD1222 COVID-19 vaccine. Second doses were pooled across both intervals (about 4 or about 12 weeks). Germline CDR1 KGHDR, CDR2 SFDVKD. The CDR3 spans 14 residues. The V end was cut by 3 bases, the J end by 5 bases, with 11 bases between. Study-level findings and limits: Regions left unmutated in variants are reportedly the target of nearly half of spike-specific TCRs. Vaccine-associated CD4 TCRs spanned spike, dominant at 160-218 and 743-854.

This TCR was sampled from an adult who received the AZD1222 COVID-19 vaccine. The sample was peripheral blood, taken 28 days after the second AZD1222 dose. The chain couples TRBV24-1 to TRBJ2-3, with no clear D. The CDR3 DNA follows: TGTGCCACCAGTGATAGAACAGTTGGAGATACGCAGTATTTT. This sequence encodes CATSDRTVGDTQYF.